The 32 T cell receptor beta chains below were found in one sample sequenced in a study of PD-1 blockade in classical Hodgkin lymphoma. With no exception, relapse followed autologous stem cell transplantation in all patients, and brentuximab vedotin exposure varied. Data came from immunoSEQ multiplex PCR; TCRdb stores just in-frame clones and leaves some out. The table includes 80,000 to 100,000 clones, more than 80% detected once. Source: peripheral blood mononuclear cells (PBMCs), taken before the second cycle of nivolumab. The receptors originated from a human donor with classical Hodgkin lymphoma.

This sequence joins TRBV9 and TRBJ2-3; D not resolved. The CDR3 loop spans 13 amino acids. Trimming left V 4 bases short and J 1 base short, with 7 bases between. Germline CDR1 SGDLS, CDR2 YYNGEE. Here the CDR3 reads CASSSGRTDTQYF. The CDR3 DNA sequence: TGTGCCAGCAGCTCTGGCCGCACAGATACGCAGTATTTT.

V gene TRBV30 combines with J gene TRBJ2-7; TRBD2 might be the D (5 bases). Germline V gene lookup returns CDR1 GTSNPN and CDR2 SVGIG (reference sequence). This CDR3 is 13 amino acids long. V shed 2 bases and J shed 0 bases, with 8 bases lying between them. This chain's CDR3 is CAWSKGSSYEQYF. CDR3 nucleotide sequence: TGTGCCTGGAGTAAAGGGAGCTCCTACGAGCAGTACTTC.

This chain joins TRBV5-4 and TRBJ2-7, with D possibly TRBD2 on 6 matching bases. CDR1 and CDR2 (germline): SGHNT, YYREEE (reference sequence). The CDR3 length is 15 residues. V dropped 7 bases and J dropped 3 bases, with 20 bases sitting between them. In nucleotides, the CDR3 is TGTGCCAGCGGGCCTCAAACCGGGAGAGTCTACGAGCAGTACTTC. It yields the protein CASGPQTGRVYEQYF.

The rearrangement uses TRBV28 and TRBJ2-5, with D perhaps matching TRBD1 (5 bases). The CDR3 is made up of 12 amino acids. Between the trimmed V and J ends, which lost 3 bases and 6 bases, there was a span of 8 bases. CDR1 MDHEN and CDR2 SYDVKM come from the germline V gene. This chain's CDR3 is CASSLAGQTQYF. The CDR3, as DNA: TGTGCCAGCAGTTTGGCAGGGCAGACCCAGTACTTC.

The rearrangement joins TRBV5-1 to TRBJ2-2; D gene unclear. V lost 0 bases to trimming and J lost 4 bases, with 4 bases between them. The CDR3 contains 13 residues. Looked up from germline, CDR1 is SGHRS and CDR2 is YFSETQ. The CDR3 loop reads CASSLVATGELFF. CDR3 nucleotides: TGCGCCAGCAGCTTGGTGGCCACCGGGGAGCTGTTTTTT.

The J gene is TRBJ2-1, the V gene TRBV7-3; 8 bases fit TRBD2. The CDR3 totals 13 residues. In germline, CDR1 is SGHTA, CDR2 FQGTGA. The CDR3 spells CAMGGRPRDEQFF. CDR3 DNA sequence: TGTGCGATGGGCGGGAGGCCCCGGGATGAGCAGTTCTTC.

The V and J genes are TRBV28 and TRBJ1-1; D gene uncertain. V lost 2 bases and J lost 4, with 14 bases in between. Per germline, CDR1 MDHEN and CDR2 SYDVKM. The CDR3 length is 15 residues. The CDR3 DNA sequence: TGTGCCAGCAGTTTAGCCCTGAGATTTGCCACTGAAGCTTTCTTT. Protein sequence: CASSLALRFATEAFF.

This rearrangement joins TRBV5-1 to TRBJ2-1; TRBD2 matches at 7 bases. CDR1 and CDR2 (germline): SGHRS, YFSETQ. V shed 1 base, J shed 5 bases, and the junction held 3 bases outside the gene matches. The CDR3 sequence is 14 residues long. CDR3 sequence reads: CASSLTAGNNEQFF. The CDR3 DNA sequence: TGCGCCAGCAGCTTGACAGCGGGAAACAATGAGCAGTTCTTC.

The chain carries TRBV6-1 and TRBJ2-1; D call uncertain. CDR1 MNHNS and CDR2 SASEGT come from the germline V gene. This CDR3 contains 17 residues. Trimming took off 0 bases at V and 3 bases at J, with 15 bases between the two ends. This CDR3 is CASSEALGTLYYNEQFF. The CDR3 coding sequence is TGTGCCAGCAGTGAAGCTCTCGGAACCCTTTACTACAATGAGCAGTTCTTC.

The chain joins TRBV5-1 to TRBJ2-3; D possibly corresponds to TRBD1 (5 bases). The CDR3 sequence is 11 residues long. The V gene lost 7 bases and the J gene lost 6 bases, with 9 bases spanning the gap. Germline CDR1 reads SGHRS; CDR2 reads YFSETQ. The CDR3 spells CASGPGDTQYF. The CDR3 DNA reads as TGCGCCAGCGGCCCAGGGGATACGCAGTATTTT.

The table lists this clone with a count of one. The V and J genes are TRBV29-1 and TRBJ2-3, with 13 bases fitting TRBD2. V dropped 1 base and J dropped 0; count of bases not matched to a gene: 7. The CDR3 has 18 amino acids. Germline CDR1 and CDR2: SQVTM and ANQGSEA. The chain's CDR3 is CSVEAQGTSGDSTDTQYF. As DNA, the CDR3 is TGCAGCGTTGAAGCCCAGGGGACTAGCGGGGATAGCACAGATACGCAGTATTTT.

The rearrangement joins TRBV5-4 to TRBJ2-7; 7 bases agree with TRBD1. CDR1 and CDR2 from the germline V gene are SGHNT and YYREEE (reference sequence). CDR3 size: 14 residues. J lost 3 bases, V lost 3 bases, and 6 bases had no gene match. CDR3 DNA sequence: TGTGCCAGCAGCTCGAAAGGGGGCGGCTACGAGCAGTACTTC. It specifies CASSSKGGGYEQYF.

This chain connects TRBV30 to TRBJ1-2, with 7 bases lining up with TRBD1. CDR3 length: 11 amino acids. From germline, CDR1 is GTSNPN and CDR2 SVGIG (reference sequence). V shed 6 bases, J shed 8 bases, and the junction held 6 bases outside the gene matches. CDR3 sequence reads: CACNGQVGYTF. The CDR3 bases are TGTGCCTGCAACGGACAGGTGGGCTACACCTTC.

The CDR3 DNA follows: TGTGCCAGCAGACCGCGACAGGGCTCGGGGGAGCTGTTTTTT. Translated, it gives CASRPRQGSGELFF. The gene calls are TRBV6-5 and TRBJ2-2; TRBD1 matches 7 bases. Germline values: CDR1 MNHEY, CDR2 SVGAGI. This CDR3 is built from 14 residues. Trimming took 6 bases from V and 8 from J; bases not matched to a gene: 9.

This CDR3 reads CASSLWTGENGYTF. The CDR3 nucleotides read TGTGCCAGCAGCCTTTGGACAGGGGAGAATGGCTACACCTTC. V and J are TRBV5-5 and TRBJ1-2; 9 nucleotides agree with TRBD1. V trimming: 4 bases; J trimming: 6 bases; junction bases outside the gene matches: 7. CDR3 length: 14 residues. CDR1 is SGHKS and CDR2 is YYEKEE in the germline V gene (reference sequence).

The CDR3 DNA follows: TGTGCCAGCAGGACGGGCCCTCAAGAGACCCAGTACTTC. This codes for CASRTGPQETQYF. The chain uses TRBV5-5 and TRBJ2-5; unclear D gene. V gave up 5 bases and J gave up 2 bases, with 10 bases separating them. The germline CDR1 and CDR2 sequences are SGHKS and YYEKEE (reference sequence). This CDR3 region has 13 residues.

The rearrangement joins TRBV5-8 to TRBJ1-4; D unresolved. CDR1 and CDR2 from the germline V gene are SGHTS and YDEGEE. Trimming shortened V by 6 bases and J by 14 bases, and 20 bases separated the two germline ends. The CDR3 runs 13 residues. CDR3 loop: CASTKRELDILFF. The CDR3 coding sequence is TGTGCCAGCACTAAACGAGAACTAGACATTCTGTTTTTT.

This chain uses TRBV19 with TRBJ1-2, with 8 bases that match TRBD1. Per the germline V gene, CDR1 is LNHDA and CDR2 is SQIVND (reference sequence). This CDR3 is 15 amino acids long. V was pared by 3 bases and J by 9 bases, with 12 bases of the junction left unmatched. The CDR3 is CASSIGQGRRERYTF. The CDR3, as DNA: TGTGCCAGTAGTATCGGACAGGGTCGTCGGGAACGCTACACCTTC.

The V gene is TRBV6-1, the J gene TRBJ1-2, with 8 bases lining up with TRBD1. CDR3 size: 16 residues. With V trimmed by 3 bases and J by 7 bases, 13 bases remained unmatched. From germline, CDR1 is MNHNS and CDR2 SASEGT. CDR3 amino acids: CASSEGRGRIYSGYTF. The DNA of the CDR3 is TGTGCCAGCAGTGAGGGCAGGGGGCGGATTTATTCTGGCTACACCTTC.

The chain uses TRBV6-1 and TRBJ1-4; D not resolved. The CDR3 length is 15 residues. Germline V gene sequence: CDR1 MNHNS, CDR2 SASEGT. Trimming cost V 7 bases and J 3 bases, with 15 bases left between them. The DNA for the CDR3 is TGTGCCAGCACCCTTCCTACCGGGGCTAATGAAAAACTGTTTTTT. This encodes CASTLPTGANEKLFF.

The V call is TRBV6-1, the J call TRBJ2-3; D may be TRBD2 (6 bases). V lost 8 bases, J lost 1 base, and 7 bases lay in between. The CDR3 contains 12 residues. Germline-derived CDR1 and CDR2 are MNHNS and SASEGT. Written as DNA, the CDR3 is TGTGCCAGCTGGAGGGGCACAGATACGCAGTATTTT. Amino acid sequence: CASWRGTDTQYF.

This clone occurred a few times. The V call is TRBV2, the J call TRBJ2-7; D might be TRBD1 (5 bases). Trimming shortened V by 6 bases and J by 7 bases, and 19 bases separated the two germline ends. The germline CDR1 and CDR2 sequences are SNHLY and FYNNEI. This CDR3 has 14 amino acids. The chain's CDR3 is CASSPHPQVPEQYF. CDR3 DNA: TGTGCCAGCAGCCCACATCCACAGGTTCCGGAGCAGTACTTC.

The chain couples TRBV5-1 to TRBJ2-3; 10 nucleotides match TRBD2. The CDR3 is 16 residues long. The trim removed 1 base at V and 8 bases at J, leaving 10 bases unmatched. The germline V gene has CDR1 SGHRS and CDR2 YFSETQ. Here the CDR3 DNA reads TGCGCCAGCAGCTTGCCTAGCGGGAGCTCGAGCGGTACGCAGTATTTT. This encodes CASSLPSGSSSGTQYF.

V gene TRBV19 combines with J gene TRBJ1-4; unclear D gene. The CDR3 contains 15 residues. V lost 6 bases to trimming and J lost 0 bases, with 11 bases between them. Germline V gene data show CDR1 as LNHDA and CDR2 as SQIVND (reference sequence). The CDR3 spells CASSYKGTTNEKLFF. Here the CDR3 DNA reads TGTGCCAGTAGCTACAAAGGGACAACTAATGAAAAACTGTTTTTT.

The chain employs TRBV6-6 and TRBJ1-3; TRBD1 is a possible D gene (5 bases). This CDR3 spans 13 amino acids. The V gene lost 6 bases and the J gene lost 4 bases, with 10 bases spanning the gap. The germline V gene encodes CDR1 MNHNY and CDR2 SVGAGI (reference sequence). The CDR3 DNA reads TGTGCCAGCAGGCAGGGATTCGGAAACACCATATATTTT. Translation gives CASRQGFGNTIYF.

This clone was observed a single time. The rearrangement joins TRBV5-1 to TRBJ2-3; 8 nucleotides align to TRBD2. Trimming at V came to 2 bases and at J to 4 bases, leaving 6 bases not matched to a gene. Per the germline V gene, CDR1 is SGHRS and CDR2 is YFSETQ. There are 15 residues in the CDR3. This chain's CDR3 is CASSFGTSGADTQYF. The CDR3 DNA follows: TGCGCCAGCAGCTTCGGAACTAGCGGAGCAGATACGCAGTATTTT.

The J gene is TRBJ2-3, the V gene TRBV7-9, with unresolved D. Germline V gene lookup returns CDR1 SEHNR and CDR2 FQNEAQ (reference sequence). Trimming removed 5 bases at V and 0 bases at J, with 15 bases between. CDR3 size: 16 residues. This CDR3 reads CASSPAWAASTDTQYF. In DNA, the CDR3 is TGTGCCAGCAGCCCAGCTTGGGCGGCCAGCACAGATACGCAGTATTTT. Full variable domain (remainder filled in from reference TRBV7-9 and TRBJ2-3): DTGVSQNPRHKITKRGQNVTFRCDPISEHNRLYWYRQTLGQGPEFLTYFQNEAQLEKSRLLSDRFSAERPKGSFSTLEIQRTEQGDSAMYLCASSPAWAASTDTQYFGPGTRLTVL.

This clone was seen a few times. The genes are TRBV21-1 and TRBJ1-2; the D call TRBD1 from the table was never checked on the DNA. TRBV21-1 is reported as a pseudogene. CDR3 size: 14 residues. CDR3 sequence (DNA): TGTGCCAGCAGCAATTTGACAGCCCCTTATGGCTACACCTTC. This gives the protein CASSNLTAPYGYTF.

The chain uses TRBV6-6 and TRBJ2-1, with TRBD2 matching over 13 bases. CDR1 is MNHNY and CDR2 is SVGAGI in the germline V gene (reference sequence). Trimming at V came to 6 bases and at J to 4 bases, leaving 3 bases not matched to a gene. This CDR3 has 15 amino acids. CDR3 bases: TGTGCCAGCAGCTTACTAGCGGGGGGGTACAATGAGCAGTTCTTC. Amino acid sequence: CASSLLAGGYNEQFF.

The V call is TRBV5-1, the J call TRBJ2-3; no clear D. V was shortened by 0 bases and J by 1 base, with 9 bases between the two germline ends. CDR1 is SGHRS, CDR2 YFSETQ, per germline. This CDR3 spans 15 amino acids. The CDR3 protein is CASSLERIRTDTQYF. CDR3 coding DNA: TGCGCCAGCAGCTTGGAACGGATACGCACAGATACGCAGTATTTT.

The J gene is TRBJ2-7, the V gene TRBV5-1, with D possibly TRBD2 on 5 matching bases. Germline values: CDR1 SGHRS, CDR2 YFSETQ. V was pared by 4 bases and J by 6 bases, with 17 bases between. CDR3 size: 14 residues. The CDR3 is CASSPDVLGGEQYF. The CDR3, as DNA: TGCGCCAGCAGCCCGGACGTCCTAGGAGGCGAGCAGTACTTC.

This clone was counted only a few times. V is TRBV7-8 and J is TRBJ2-5; D might be TRBD1 or TRBD2, each matching 6 bases. CDR3 size: 14 residues. Trimming took off 3 bases at V and 5 bases at J, with 13 bases between the two ends. CDR1 SGHVS and CDR2 FQNEAQ come from the germline V gene. DNA for the CDR3: TGTGCCAGCAGCTTGGGGGGCTCCGGGGAGACCCAGTACTTC. The encoded protein is CASSLGGSGETQYF.